This entry lists 21 T cell receptor beta chains sequenced from one sample in a study of cytomegalovirus exposure and HLA in healthy donors. Amplification used 60 Vbeta primers and 13 Jbeta primers. Measured with immunoSEQ multiplex PCR; TCRdb has only the in-frame clones, and not every one. Among about 67,000 clones listed, 85% to 90% were seen once. Sequencing was performed on PBMCs. These receptors all come from a woman in her 30s in good health and CMV-seropositive.

The V gene is TRBV19, the J gene TRBJ1-1; 9 bases are shared with TRBD1. Germline CDR1 is LNHDA and CDR2 is SQIVND (reference sequence). This CDR3 contains 15 residues. V trimming: 4 bases; J trimming: 4 bases; junction bases outside the gene matches: 7. The CDR3 region is CASSTSDRGSTEAFF. CDR3 bases: TGTGCCAGTAGTACTTCGGACAGGGGATCCACTGAAGCTTTCTTT.

CDR3 bases: TGTGCCAGCAGTTACTCGAAGAACAGGGCCGGCGACCCCCTCCACTTT. This codes for CASSYSKNRAGDPLHF. The V gene is TRBV6-5, the J gene TRBJ1-6; a weak D match, TRBD1 (6 bases). Trimming stripped 0 bases from V and 13 bases from J, with 19 bases between. CDR3 length equals 16 residues. CDR1 and CDR2 (germline): MNHEY, SVGAGI.

This chain links TRBV25-1 with TRBJ2-2; TRBD2 might be the D (5 bases). V was pared by 1 base and J by 5 bases, with 11 bases between. The CDR3 is 15 amino acids. Germline CDR1 reads MGHDK; CDR2 reads SYGVNS. The CDR3 is CASSEFRGETGELFF. CDR3 sequence (DNA): TGTGCCAGCAGTGAATTTCGGGGAGAGACCGGGGAGCTGTTTTTT.

This clone was counted between two and nine times. The gene calls are TRBV11-2 and TRBJ2-7, with D perhaps TRBD2 (6 bases). V lost 0 bases, J lost 7 bases, and 19 bases lay in between. This CDR3 region has 16 residues. Germline V gene lookup returns CDR1 SGHAT and CDR2 FQNNGV. Here the CDR3 DNA reads TGTGCCAGCAGCTTAGAGTCGGGCGGGACTCTGGGTGAGCAGTACTTC. Translation gives CASSLESGGTLGEQYF.

The chain links TRBV9 to TRBJ2-7; 9 bases agree with TRBD2. Germline CDR1 SGDLS, CDR2 YYNGEE. V lost 0 bases and J lost 5; bases outside the gene matches: 6. This CDR3 is built from 15 residues. DNA of the CDR3: TGTGCCAGCAGCGTAGAGGCTAGCGGGAACGACGAGCAGTACTTC. It encodes CASSVEASGNDEQYF.

V usage is TRBV18 and J usage is TRBJ2-1; TRBD2 matches at 9 bases. The CDR3 spans 15 residues. The V segment lost 3 bases and the J segment 8 bases; nucleotides outside the gene matches: 8. Germline V gene lookup returns CDR1 KGHSH and CDR2 LQKENI. CDR3 in amino acids: CASSPPRTSVYEQFF. The DNA of the CDR3 is TGTGCCAGCTCACCCCCCCGGACTAGCGTGTATGAGCAGTTCTTC.

J is TRBJ2-3 and V is TRBV2; 7 bases are a match to TRBD1. V lost 6 bases, J lost 5 bases, and 2 bases stayed unmatched. Germline V gives CDR1 SNHLY, CDR2 FYNNEI. The CDR3 spans 12 residues. CDR3 DNA sequence: TGTGCCAGCAGGACAGGGCAAGATACGCAGTATTTT. Translation: CASRTGQDTQYF.

The chain couples TRBV19 to TRBJ1-2; 10 nucleotides align to TRBD1. Germline V gene data show CDR1 as LNHDA and CDR2 as SQIVND (reference sequence). The ends lost 8 bases at V and 8 bases at J; junction bases unmatched: 11. The CDR3 has 14 residues. The CDR3 here is CASGNRQGAFGYTF. CDR3 bases: TGTGCCAGTGGGAACCGACAGGGGGCGTTCGGCTACACCTTC.

The genes are TRBV6-5 and TRBJ1-2; D is ambiguous. CDR1 is MNHEY, CDR2 SVGAGI, per germline. Trimming removed 7 bases at V and 4 bases at J, with 16 bases between. This CDR3 is 14 amino acids long. The CDR3: CASKPSTYIYGYTF. CDR3 DNA sequence: TGTGCCAGCAAACCATCGACATACATCTATGGCTACACCTTC.

This chain uses TRBV7-9 with TRBJ2-7, with TRBD2 identical over 7 bases. This CDR3 spans 16 amino acids. V lost 6 bases and J lost 0; bases outside the gene matches: 11. Germline V CDR1 and CDR2: SEHNR, FQNEAQ (reference sequence). The CDR3 region has the DNA TGTGCCAGCAGTATCACCCCGGGGGGTGGCTCCTACGAGCAGTACTTC. It specifies CASSITPGGGSYEQYF.

A few counts support this clone. The CDR3 spells CASSPGFDQPQHF. The CDR3 DNA reads as TGTGCCAGCAGTCCAGGGTTCGATCAGCCCCAGCATTTT. The rearrangement uses TRBV28 and TRBJ1-5; D is possibly TRBD1 (5 bases). Per the germline V gene, CDR1 is MDHEN and CDR2 is SYDVKM. V lost 5 bases and J 5 bases, leaving 10 bases between the germline ends. The CDR3 length is 13 residues.

DNA for the CDR3: TGTGCCAGCAGTTTATCGTATAGTTCGGAGCGGGGAACCTACGAGCAGTACTTC. Translating it yields CASSLSYSSERGTYEQYF. The V gene is TRBV27, the J gene TRBJ2-7, with 7 positions matching TRBD2. CDR1 is MNHEY and CDR2 is SMNVEV in the germline V gene (reference sequence). CDR3 length: 18 residues. V shed 0 bases and J 2 bases; nucleotides not matched to a gene: 13.

The genes are TRBV9 and TRBJ2-7, with TRBD2 identical over 11 bases. This CDR3 comprises 14 residues. Germline CDR1 and CDR2: SGDLS and YYNGEE. Unmatched junction bases numbered 5, after V lost 3 bases and J lost 6 bases. CDR3 nucleotide sequence: TGTGCCAGCAGCGGAGTAGCGGGAGGGAGCGAGCAGTACTTC. Translating it yields CASSGVAGGSEQYF.

V is TRBV28 and J is TRBJ1-1, with D unresolved. Germline V CDR1 and CDR2: MDHEN, SYDVKM. Between the trimmed V and J ends, which lost 11 bases and 0 bases, there was a span of 19 bases. The CDR3 is 15 residues long. This chain's CDR3 is CAGEPLGGMNTEAFF. CDR3 bases: TGTGCCGGCGAACCCCTCGGAGGGATGAACACTGAAGCTTTCTTT.

The chain links TRBV6-5 to TRBJ2-7; a possible D gene is TRBD1 (5 bases). CDR1 and CDR2 (germline): MNHEY, SVGAGI. V lost 0 bases to trimming and J lost 2 bases, with 11 bases between them. The CDR3 is 15 residues long. DNA for the CDR3: TGTGCCAGCAGTTACTCCTCAGGGCGAACCTACGAGCAGTACTTC. Protein sequence: CASSYSSGRTYEQYF.

The V and J genes are TRBV6-5 and TRBJ1-3; 7 nucleotides line up with TRBD1. Per the germline V gene, CDR1 is MNHEY and CDR2 is SVGAGI. V lost 6 bases, J lost 1 base, and 3 bases stayed unmatched. This CDR3 has 14 amino acids. CDR3 in DNA: TGTGCCAGCAGCTACAGGGGTTCTGGAAACACCATATATTTT. This codes for CASSYRGSGNTIYF.

V and J are TRBV2 and TRBJ1-5, with 8 positions matching TRBD1. Germline CDR1 SNHLY, CDR2 FYNNEI. The CDR3 totals 15 residues. With V trimmed by 6 bases and J by 3 bases, 7 bases remained unmatched. Here the CDR3 reads CASSAGTGLNQPQHF. The CDR3 DNA sequence: TGTGCCAGCAGCGCCGGGACAGGCCTCAATCAGCCCCAGCATTTT.

The V call is TRBV10-2, the J call TRBJ2-1; 8 positions agree with TRBD2. The CDR3 has 15 amino acids. Germline CDR1 is WSHSY and CDR2 is SAAADI. V shed 3 bases and J 2 bases; nucleotides not matched to a gene: 3. The CDR3 DNA reads TGCGCCAGCAGTGACCCCGGGAGGGCCTACAATGAGCAGTTCTTC. Protein sequence: CASSDPGRAYNEQFF.

V usage is TRBV4-1 and J usage is TRBJ2-1; 11 positions match TRBD2. Trimming at V came to 4 bases and at J to 9 bases, leaving 8 bases not matched to a gene. CDR3 length equals 15 residues. Germline lookup yields CDR1 MGHRA and CDR2 YSYEKL. CDR3 loop: CASSRYLAGGAEQFF. The DNA for the CDR3 is TGCGCCAGCAGCCGGTATCTAGCGGGAGGTGCTGAGCAGTTCTTC.

The chain is built from TRBV18 and TRBJ2-3, with 7 bases matching TRBD2. Germline lookup yields CDR1 KGHSH and CDR2 LQKENI. The junction had 6 bases not matched to a gene; V was cut back by 2 bases and J by 1 base. This CDR3 has 16 amino acids. The CDR3 DNA follows: TGTGCCAGCTCACCATCGGGGGGAGGAGGCACAGATACGCAGTATTTT. Its protein product is CASSPSGGGGTDTQYF.

This chain joins TRBV28 and TRBJ2-3; D might be TRBD1 (6 bases). CDR1 and CDR2 from the germline V gene are MDHEN and SYDVKM. Deletions cut 5 bases from V and 3 bases from J, with 27 bases between. The CDR3 totals 19 residues. CDR3 protein: CASSPPFLSTGRRTDTQYF. The CDR3 region has the DNA TGTGCCAGCAGTCCTCCCTTCCTTTCGACAGGCCGAAGGACAGATACGCAGTATTTT.